The 22 T cell receptor beta chains given below trace back to one sample, sequenced in a study of blood T cell repertoires in COVID-19. This table comes from immunoSEQ multiplex PCR, and its TCRdb copy is limited to in-frame clones, with some not included. In the table there are tens of thousands of clones, approximately 80% of which are singletons. Material: peripheral blood. Receptors were obtained from a man older than 75 with acute or convalescent COVID-19.

This clone has a single count. The chain combines TRBV27 with TRBJ1-1; TRBD1 aligns across 7 bases. This CDR3 is 15 amino acids long. Germline CDR1 and CDR2: MNHEY and SMNVEV (reference sequence). J gave up 1 base and V 5 bases, and 7 bases lay outside the gene matches. CDR3 residues: CASSPPGQRNTEAFF. The CDR3 DNA sequence: TGTGCCAGCAGTCCCCCGGGACAGAGGAACACTGAAGCTTTCTTT.

In this sample, this clone turned up once. The chain links TRBV20-1 to TRBJ1-5; 8 nucleotides line up with TRBD1. The CDR3 covers 13 residues. V lost 5 bases, J lost 5 bases, and 5 bases stayed unmatched. From germline, CDR1 is DFQATT and CDR2 SNEGSKA (reference sequence). The CDR3 protein is CSARGQGDQPQHF. The CDR3 DNA follows: TGCAGTGCTCGTGGACAGGGAGATCAGCCCCAGCATTTT.

The sample holds a few counts of this clone. V usage is TRBV28 and J usage is TRBJ1-3; 9 positions match TRBD1. The junction had 11 bases not matched to a gene; V was cut back by 5 bases and J by 3 bases. CDR1 is MDHEN, CDR2 SYDVKM, per germline. The CDR3 spans 17 residues. In DNA form, the CDR3 reads TGTGCCAGCAGTCCGTCTCTACAGGGGGCGCTTGGAAACACCATATATTTT. This translates into CASSPSLQGALGNTIYF.

V gene TRBV23-1 combines with J gene TRBJ1-1; the D is unclear. TRBV23-1 is an open reading frame, and its role is uncertain. The CDR3 is 10 amino acids. Trimming removed 6 bases at V and 11 bases at J, with 10 bases between. CDR3 in amino acids: CASRMGRAFF. In DNA form, the CDR3 reads TGCGCCAGCAGGATGGGGAGGGCTTTCTTT.

This sequence joins TRBV19 and TRBJ1-2; 10 bases match TRBD1. The CDR3 spans 14 residues. Per the germline V gene, CDR1 is LNHDA and CDR2 is SQIVND (reference sequence). V trimming: 7 bases; J trimming: 4 bases; junction bases outside the gene matches: 6. CDR3 sequence reads: CASTWDRGRYGYTF. As DNA, the CDR3 is TGTGCCAGTACCTGGGACAGGGGTCGCTATGGCTACACCTTC.

The chain combines TRBV28 with TRBJ1-1; tentatively, D is TRBD1 (6 bases). This CDR3 has 14 amino acids. Germline CDR1 is MDHEN and CDR2 is SYDVKM. The V end lost 2 bases, the J end lost 1 base, and 8 bases lay between the germline ends. In DNA form, the CDR3 reads TGTGCCAGCAGTTTAAAGACAGGGAACACTGAAGCTTTCTTT. Its translation: CASSLKTGNTEAFF.

The chain couples TRBV11-2 to TRBJ2-7; D unclear. Germline V gene lookup returns CDR1 SGHAT and CDR2 FQNNGV. V was shortened by 0 bases and J by 4 bases, with 4 bases between the two germline ends. The CDR3 runs to 12 residues. CDR3 coding DNA: TGTGCCAGCAGCTTAGACGAGTACGAGCAGTACTTC. Its translation is CASSLDEYEQYF.

This clone was seen more than once but under ten times. The chain recombines TRBV5-1 with TRBJ1-3, with a weak D call TRBD1 (6 bases). Germline CDR1 reads SGHRS; CDR2 reads YFSETQ. Trimming stripped 0 bases from V and 1 base from J, with 11 bases between. This CDR3 spans 16 amino acids. The CDR3 loop is CASSLVIGGSGNTIYF. CDR3 nucleotide sequence: TGCGCCAGCAGCTTGGTAATAGGGGGATCTGGAAACACCATATATTTT.

The table lists this clone with a few counts. The chain employs TRBV30 and TRBJ1-6, with 8 bases lining up with TRBD1. The CDR3 consists of 20 residues. V shed 5 bases, J shed 0 bases, and the junction held 18 bases outside the gene matches. Germline CDR1 is GTSNPN and CDR2 is SVGIG (reference sequence). CDR3 sequence: CAWGRDRGDFMSSYNSPLHF. The CDR3 coding sequence is TGTGCCTGGGGGAGAGACAGGGGCGACTTCATGAGCTCCTATAATTCACCCCTCCACTTT.

Here the CDR3 reads CASSFIAGVRYEQYF. The CDR3 nucleotides read TGTGCCAGCAGCTTTATAGCGGGAGTACGGTACGAGCAGTACTTC. This chain links TRBV5-4 with TRBJ2-7; 9 bases line up with TRBD2. The CDR3 is 15 amino acids. The germline V gene has CDR1 SGHNT and CDR2 YYREEE (reference sequence). J lost 4 bases, V lost 2 bases, and 7 bases had no gene match.

This chain's CDR3 is CASKYPGGSGANVLTF. The CDR3 region has the DNA TGTGCCAGCAAATACCCGGGGGGCTCTGGGGCCAACGTCCTGACTTTC. The genes are TRBV19 and TRBJ2-6; 7 nucleotides agree with TRBD2. This CDR3 comprises 16 residues. V trimming: 9 bases; J trimming: 0 bases; junction bases outside the gene matches: 8. Per the germline V gene, CDR1 is LNHDA and CDR2 is SQIVND (reference sequence).

Points on this clone: Other DNA sequences within the sample encode an identical CDR3. This sequence joins TRBV11-2 and TRBJ2-7; 8 nucleotides line up with TRBD1. The germline V gene encodes CDR1 SGHAT and CDR2 FQNNGV. This CDR3 is 14 amino acids long. J was trimmed by 0 bases and V by 5 bases; bases with no gene match: 3. CDR3 in DNA: TGTGCCAGCAGCACTGACAGGGGCTCCTACGAGCAGTACTTC. This encodes CASSTDRGSYEQYF.

This chain links TRBV7-9 with TRBJ2-1; the match to TRBD2 covers 7 bases. Germline assignment: CDR1 SEHNR and CDR2 FQNEAQ (reference sequence). V lost 2 bases to trimming and J lost 1 base; unmatched junction nucleotides: 5. The CDR3 runs 16 residues. DNA for the CDR3: TGTGCCAGCAGCTTACCTGGCGGGGGTTCCTACAATGAGCAGTTCTTC. Residues: CASSLPGGGSYNEQFF.

The chain recombines TRBV6-6 with TRBJ1-5; D is perhaps TRBD1 (6 bases). CDR1 is MNHNY, CDR2 SVGAGI, per germline (reference sequence). Trimming cost V 0 bases and J 1 base, with 10 bases left between them. CDR3 length: 16 residues. The CDR3 DNA reads TGTGCCAGCAGTTACTCGAGGGGGTTCAGCAATCAGCCCCAGCATTTT. It yields the protein CASSYSRGFSNQPQHF.

The chain links TRBV7-3 to TRBJ2-1; TRBD2 matches at 13 bases. Germline V gene lookup returns CDR1 SGHTA and CDR2 FQGTGA. The CDR3 extends over 18 amino acids. V lost 2 bases and J lost 5; bases outside the gene matches: 9. CDR3: CASSLGAPGTSGNNEQFF. CDR3 nucleotides: TGTGCCAGCAGCTTAGGGGCCCCCGGGACTAGCGGGAACAATGAGCAGTTCTTC.

The chain links TRBV4-2 to TRBJ1-1, with D hard to call. The CDR3 contains 14 residues. The ends were cut back, 1 base at V and 4 bases at J, with 10 bases in the middle. The germline V gene encodes CDR1 LGHNA and CDR2 YNFKEQ. CDR3 in amino acids: CASSQAGRSTEAFF. The DNA of the CDR3 is TGTGCCAGCAGCCAAGCGGGGAGGAGCACTGAAGCTTTCTTT.

V is TRBV18 and J is TRBJ1-1, with 9 nucleotides matching TRBD1. The CDR3 loop spans 14 amino acids. The germline CDR1 and CDR2 sequences are KGHSH and LQKENI. J was trimmed by 1 base and V by 6 bases; bases with no gene match: 3. The CDR3 DNA is TGTGCCAGCTCGCCGGGACAGGGGAACACTGAAGCTTTCTTT. The encoded protein is CASSPGQGNTEAFF.

This clone was seen a handful of times. This chain joins TRBV6-5 and TRBJ2-3; the D is unclear. There are 13 residues in the CDR3. V shed 2 bases and J shed 9 bases, with 12 bases lying between them. The V gene's germline CDR1 is MNHEY and CDR2 SVGAGI. The CDR3 coding sequence is TGTGCCAGCAGTTACCCCGACATTCGCACGCAGTATTTT. Translating gives CASSYPDIRTQYF.

The genes are TRBV9 and TRBJ2-7; 9 bases line up with TRBD1. Germline CDR1 SGDLS, CDR2 YYNGEE. V shed 3 bases, J shed 2 bases, and the junction held 9 bases outside the gene matches. This CDR3 has 16 amino acids. The CDR3 nucleotides read TGTGCCAGCAGCGCCCGACCGACAGGGGGAACCTACGAGCAGTACTTC. Translation: CASSARPTGGTYEQYF.

The J gene is TRBJ2-7, the V gene TRBV7-9; no definite D call. The V and J ends lost 11 bases and 3 bases respectively, with 14 bases between them. This CDR3 is built from 12 residues. Germline V gives CDR1 SEHNR, CDR2 FQNEAQ (reference sequence). The CDR3 reads CAGQTAFYEQYF. The CDR3 DNA reads as TGTGCCGGGCAGACGGCCTTCTACGAGCAGTACTTC.

The chain couples TRBV27 to TRBJ2-1; TRBD2 agrees at 11 bases. The CDR3 runs 20 residues. Germline trimming cut 2 bases from V and 7 bases from J; bases unmatched to any gene: 19. Germline CDR1 reads MNHEY; CDR2 reads SMNVEV (reference sequence). The CDR3 region is CASSLRDPGASGRWENEQFF. DNA for the CDR3: TGTGCCAGCAGTTTACGCGACCCCGGGGCTAGCGGGAGGTGGGAGAATGAGCAGTTCTTC.

V gene TRBV7-2 combines with J gene TRBJ2-4, with D perhaps matching TRBD1 (5 bases). The ends were cut back, 5 bases at V and 1 base at J, with 18 bases in the middle. This CDR3 spans 17 amino acids. The germline V gene encodes CDR1 SGHTA and CDR2 FQGNSA. The CDR3 sequence: CASSPRRSPGAKNIQYF. In DNA form, the CDR3 reads TGTGCCAGCAGCCCCCGACGCTCCCCAGGGGCCAAAAACATTCAGTACTTC.